The 20 T cell receptor beta chains below come from one sample, sequenced in a study of T cell responses to AZD1222 COVID-19 vaccine. Method: immunoSEQ multiplex PCR; TCRdb's copy keeps in-frame clones and lacks some. The table includes about 100,000 clones, 90% detected once. Sample: peripheral blood, taken on day 0 of AZD1222 vaccination. The receptor source for this set is an adult in good health.

This rearrangement joins TRBV29-1 to TRBJ2-7; D possibly corresponds to TRBD1 (6 bases). V dropped 5 bases and J dropped 4 bases, with 15 bases sitting between them. The CDR3 contains 13 residues. CDR1 is SQVTM, CDR2 ANQGSEA, per germline. The CDR3 spells CSVLGRGGYEQYF. The CDR3 DNA reads as TGCAGCGTTCTAGGGCGAGGGGGTTACGAGCAGTACTTC.

This clone has only one observation. The CDR3 loop reads CAWSVSRTGINGYTF. The CDR3 region has the DNA TGTGCCTGGAGTGTATCCCGGACAGGGATAAATGGCTACACCTTC. The V gene is TRBV30, the J gene TRBJ1-2; 8 bases are a match to TRBD1. The CDR3 runs to 15 residues. Germline V lookup: CDR1 GTSNPN, CDR2 SVGIG (reference sequence). Germline trimming cut 0 bases from V and 6 bases from J; bases unmatched to any gene: 9.

The chain uses TRBV28 and TRBJ2-1; TRBD2 aligns across 7 bases. CDR3 length equals 17 residues. Germline V CDR1 and CDR2: MDHEN, SYDVKM. V dropped 2 bases and J dropped 0; count of bases not matched to a gene: 7. The CDR3 is CASSLTLAPSSYNEQFF. The CDR3 region has the DNA TGTGCCAGCAGTTTAACACTAGCGCCTAGCTCCTACAATGAGCAGTTCTTC.

This chain joins TRBV24-1 and TRBJ1-2, with D perhaps matching TRBD1 (5 bases). The CDR3 runs to 14 residues. Germline V gene data show CDR1 as KGHDR and CDR2 as SFDVKD. The germline V and J ends were trimmed by 3 bases and 5 bases, with 12 bases remaining between them. The CDR3 loop reads CATSDPDNRYGYTF. CDR3 coding DNA: TGTGCCACCAGTGATCCGGACAACCGATATGGCTACACCTTC.

V gene TRBV10-1 combines with J gene TRBJ1-5; TRBD1 might be the D (6 bases). The ends were cut back, 7 bases at V and 6 bases at J, with 19 bases in the middle. This CDR3 is built from 15 residues. The germline CDR1 and CDR2 sequences are WNHNN and SYGVQD (reference sequence). CDR3 region: CASKYRVGIIQPQHF. CDR3 in DNA: TGCGCCAGCAAGTACAGGGTTGGGATAATTCAGCCCCAGCATTTT.

The gene calls are TRBV6-5 and TRBJ1-2, with D perhaps TRBD1 (6 bases). The length of the CDR3 is 13 residues. Trimming shortened V by 8 bases and J by 2 bases, and 12 bases separated the two germline ends. CDR1 and CDR2 (germline): MNHEY, SVGAGI. CDR3 sequence (DNA): TGTGCCAGCCGGACAGCTAAAAACTATGGCTACACCTTC. Its translation is CASRTAKNYGYTF.

The rearrangement joins TRBV20-1 to TRBJ1-3; the D is unclear. V was pared by 3 bases and J by 3 bases, with 6 bases between. CDR3 length: 12 amino acids. In germline, CDR1 is DFQATT, CDR2 SNEGSKA (reference sequence). DNA of the CDR3: TGCAGTGCTAGTCCAGGTGGAAACACCATATATTTT. Amino acids: CSASPGGNTIYF.

This chain joins TRBV7-4 and TRBJ1-4, with no clear D. Trimming cost V 5 bases and J 1 base, with 11 bases left between them. CDR3 size: 15 residues. Germline V gene lookup returns CDR1 SGHVT and CDR2 SQSDAQ. CDR3 sequence reads: CASSLSGLTNEKLFF. DNA for the CDR3: TGTGCCAGCAGCCTAAGTGGGCTAACTAATGAAAAACTGTTTTTT.

This chain connects TRBV4-1 to TRBJ1-2; D is unresolved. The germline V and J ends were trimmed by 4 bases and 5 bases, with 14 bases remaining between them. The CDR3 contains 14 residues. Germline V gene sequence: CDR1 MGHRA, CDR2 YSYEKL. CDR3 DNA sequence: TGCGCCAGCAGCCTCCGCCGCAGCGAGTATGGCTACACCTTC. Its translation: CASSLRRSEYGYTF.

The rearrangement uses TRBV5-6 and TRBJ2-1; possibly TRBD1 for D (5 bases). With 4 bases removed from V and 8 bases from J, the gap between germline ends came to 19 bases. Germline assignment: CDR1 SGHDT and CDR2 YYEEEE. This CDR3 spans 15 amino acids. The CDR3 loop is CASSVLGQVEDEQFF. CDR3 nucleotides: TGTGCCAGCAGCGTACTGGGGCAGGTGGAAGATGAGCAGTTCTTC. The entire variable domain, with the rest obtained from reference TRBV5-6 and TRBJ2-1, is as follows: DAGVTQSPTHLIKTRGQQVTLRCSPKSGHDTVSWYQQALGQGPQFIFQYYEEEERQRGNFPDRFSGHQFPNYSSELNVNALLLGDSALYLCASSVLGQVEDEQFFGPGTRLTVL.

The gene calls are TRBV2 and TRBJ1-2; D remains ambiguous. Germline V gives CDR1 SNHLY, CDR2 FYNNEI. This CDR3 is built from 13 residues. Trimming removed 4 bases from V and 5 bases from J, with 11 bases in between. The CDR3 is CASSAALRYGYTF. CDR3 bases: TGTGCCAGCAGTGCTGCTTTACGATATGGCTACACCTTC.

This clone was seen a single time. The rearrangement links TRBV9 to TRBJ2-1, with TRBD2 identical over 9 bases. The V gene end was trimmed by 0 bases and the J gene end by 2 bases; junction bases not matched to a gene: 9. The CDR3 contains 18 residues. Per the germline V gene, CDR1 is SGDLS and CDR2 is YYNGEE. In nucleotides, the CDR3 is TGTGCCAGCAGCGTAGAGTTCCCCCCTAGCGGGGCCTACAATGAGCAGTTCTTC. Translating it yields CASSVEFPPSGAYNEQFF. Looking up the rest from reference TRBV9 and TRBJ2-1 gives the full variable domain: DSGVTQTPKHLITATGQRVTLRCSPRSGDLSVYWYQQSLDQGLQFLIQYYNGEERAKGNILERFSAQQFPDLHSELNLSSLELGDSALYFCASSVEFPPSGAYNEQFFGPGTRLTVL.

This clone was recorded only once. The CDR3 loop reads CASSPRQWQETQYF. The CDR3 DNA is TGTGCCAGCAGTCCCCGACAGTGGCAAGAGACCCAGTACTTC. This chain uses TRBV6-5 with TRBJ2-5, with D possibly TRBD1 on 5 matching bases. Germline values: CDR1 MNHEY, CDR2 SVGAGI. V shed 5 bases and J shed 2 bases, with 12 bases lying between them. The CDR3 totals 14 residues.

This clone has a handful of counts. This chain connects TRBV6-5 to TRBJ1-2, with 12 positions matching TRBD1. V was clipped by 4 bases and J by 4 bases; unmatched bases: 7. From germline, CDR1 is MNHEY and CDR2 SVGAGI. The CDR3 sequence is 16 residues long. The CDR3 reads CASSSHTGQGAYGYTF. In DNA form, the CDR3 reads TGTGCCAGCAGTTCTCACACGGGACAGGGGGCCTATGGCTACACCTTC.

V and J are TRBV28 and TRBJ2-6; D could derive from TRBD1 or TRBD2 (5 bases each). The CDR3 loop spans 17 amino acids. V lost 7 bases and J 0 bases, leaving 16 bases between the germline ends. Germline V lookup: CDR1 MDHEN, CDR2 SYDVKM. For the CDR3, the DNA is TGTGCCAGCAAGGACCAGGGACCGCACTCTGGGGCCAACGTCCTGACTTTC. Its protein is CASKDQGPHSGANVLTF.

The CDR3 nucleotides read TGTGCCAGCAGCGTAGTTCGATACGGGGAGCTGTTTTTT. It codes for CASSVVRYGELFF. The genes are TRBV9 and TRBJ2-2; D not certain. This CDR3 contains 13 residues. Germline assignment: CDR1 SGDLS and CDR2 YYNGEE. The germline V and J ends were trimmed by 0 bases and 7 bases, with 7 bases remaining between them.

V and J are TRBV6-6 and TRBJ1-5; no clear D gene. Between the trimmed V and J ends, which lost 4 bases and 7 bases, there was a span of 5 bases. The CDR3 length is 11 residues. In germline, CDR1 is MNHNY, CDR2 SVGAGI (reference sequence). CDR3 protein: CASSLEQPQHF. CDR3 DNA sequence: TGTGCCAGCAGTTTAGAGCAGCCCCAGCATTTT.

The V and J genes are TRBV4-1 and TRBJ2-2; 13 bases line up with TRBD2. CDR1 is MGHRA, CDR2 YSYEKL, per germline. Germline trimming cut 4 bases from V and 2 bases from J; bases unmatched to any gene: 4. The length of the CDR3 is 17 residues. The CDR3: CASSRGLAGDNTGELFF. The CDR3 DNA reads TGCGCCAGCAGCCGTGGACTAGCGGGGGACAACACCGGGGAGCTGTTTTTT.

The chain joins TRBV21-1 to TRBJ2-1; the listed D gene, TRBD2, was not tested against the DNA. TRBV21-1 is flagged as a pseudogene. The CDR3 runs to 16 residues. The CDR3 DNA is TGTGCCAGCAGCCCCCTCCCGAAGAGCTCCTACAATGAGCAGTTCTTC. It is translated as CASSPLPKSSYNEQFF.

This clone was detected only once. V usage is TRBV25-1 and J usage is TRBJ1-2; D not certain. V shed 5 bases and J shed 4 bases, with 8 bases lying between them. This CDR3 spans 12 amino acids. CDR1 and CDR2 (germline): MGHDK, SYGVNS. CDR3 sequence (DNA): TGTGCCAGCAGTCTGGGGAGCTATGGCTACACCTTC. Amino acid sequence: CASSLGSYGYTF.